This T cell receptor (beta chain) was captured by sequencing in a study of blood T cell repertoires in COVID-19. Overall study: The United States, Italy and Spain were the sources of the acute and convalescent COVID-19 samples.

V shed 6 bases and J shed 8 bases, with 20 bases lying between them. This CDR3 comprises 15 residues. From germline, CDR1 is MDHEN and CDR2 SYDVKM. Libraries were prepared by immunoSEQ multiplex PCR; TCRdb keeps only in-frame clonotypes and omits some of them. Of roughly 70,000 clones listed, about 80% were seen once; the top ten hold 15% to 20%. This TCR derives from a man aged 65 to 79 who had recovered from COVID-19. The rearrangement uses TRBV28 and TRBJ2-1; D unresolved. Input material: peripheral blood. CDR3 in DNA: TGTGCCAGCAGCGCCCCAGCGTCTCGTCGCTATGAGCAGTTCTTC. This encodes CASSAPASRRYEQFF.